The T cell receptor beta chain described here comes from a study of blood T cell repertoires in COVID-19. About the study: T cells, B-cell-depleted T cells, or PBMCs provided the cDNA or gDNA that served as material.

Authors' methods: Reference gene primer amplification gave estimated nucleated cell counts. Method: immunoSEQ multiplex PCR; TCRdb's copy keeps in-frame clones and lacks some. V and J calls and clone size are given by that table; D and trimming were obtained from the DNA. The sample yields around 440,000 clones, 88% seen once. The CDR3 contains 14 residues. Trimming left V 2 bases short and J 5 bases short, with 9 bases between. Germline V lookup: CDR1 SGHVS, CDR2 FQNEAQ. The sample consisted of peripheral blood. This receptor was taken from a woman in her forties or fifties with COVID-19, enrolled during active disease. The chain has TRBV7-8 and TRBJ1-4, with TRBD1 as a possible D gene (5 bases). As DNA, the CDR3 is TGTGCCAGCAGCTTAACAGGTGAAAATGAAAAACTGTTTTTT. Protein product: CASSLTGENEKLFF.